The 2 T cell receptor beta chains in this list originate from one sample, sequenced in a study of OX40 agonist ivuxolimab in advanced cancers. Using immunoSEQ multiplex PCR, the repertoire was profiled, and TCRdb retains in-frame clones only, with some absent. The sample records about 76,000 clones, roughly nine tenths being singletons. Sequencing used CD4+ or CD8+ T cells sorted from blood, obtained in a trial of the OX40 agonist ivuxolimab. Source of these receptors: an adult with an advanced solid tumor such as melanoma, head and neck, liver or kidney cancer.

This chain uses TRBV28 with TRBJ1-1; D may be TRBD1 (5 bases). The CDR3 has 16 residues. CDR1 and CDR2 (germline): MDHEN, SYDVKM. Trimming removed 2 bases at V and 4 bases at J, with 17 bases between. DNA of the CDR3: TGTGCCAGCAGTTTAAGTATCTCCGGGACCCTCACTGAAGCTTTCTTT. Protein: CASSLSISGTLTEAFF.

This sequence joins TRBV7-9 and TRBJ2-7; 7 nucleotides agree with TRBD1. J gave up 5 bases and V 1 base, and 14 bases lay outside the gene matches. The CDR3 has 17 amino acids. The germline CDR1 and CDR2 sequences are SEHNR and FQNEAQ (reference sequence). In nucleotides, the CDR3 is TGTGCCAGCAGCTTAGTTCGTACAGGGGAAATCCCAGACGAGCAGTACTTC. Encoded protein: CASSLVRTGEIPDEQYF.